The T cell receptor (beta chain) described here comes from a study of blood T cell repertoires in COVID-19. Study-wide context: From the United States, Italy and Spain came samples of acute and convalescent COVID-19.

Profiling relied on immunoSEQ multiplex PCR, and the TCRdb table lists in-frame clones only, not all of them. The sample lists over 50,000 clones, more than 85% occurring once. The material sequenced was peripheral blood. This clonotype originated in a man aged 50 to 59 with active COVID-19.

CDR3 DNA: TGTGCCAGCAGCAGCCCGGGGTACGGCACTGAAGCTTTCTTT. Translation: CASSSPGYGTEAFF. V is TRBV7-9 and J is TRBJ1-1; no firm D call. V gave up 5 bases and J gave up 4 bases, with 14 bases separating them. CDR1 and CDR2 from the germline V gene are SEHNR and FQNEAQ (reference sequence). The CDR3 has 14 amino acids.